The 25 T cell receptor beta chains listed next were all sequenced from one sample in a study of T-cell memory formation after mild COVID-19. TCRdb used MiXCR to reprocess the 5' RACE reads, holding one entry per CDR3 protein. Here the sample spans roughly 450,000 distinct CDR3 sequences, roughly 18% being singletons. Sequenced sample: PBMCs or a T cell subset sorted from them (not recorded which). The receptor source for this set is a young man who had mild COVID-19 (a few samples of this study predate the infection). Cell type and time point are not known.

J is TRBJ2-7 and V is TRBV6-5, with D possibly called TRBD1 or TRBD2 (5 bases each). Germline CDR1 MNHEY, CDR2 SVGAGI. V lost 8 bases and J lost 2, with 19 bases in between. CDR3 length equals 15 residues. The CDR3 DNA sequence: TGTGCCAGCCAACAGCGCTCCCCGGGGCCCTACGAGCAGTACTTC. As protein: CASQQRSPGPYEQYF.

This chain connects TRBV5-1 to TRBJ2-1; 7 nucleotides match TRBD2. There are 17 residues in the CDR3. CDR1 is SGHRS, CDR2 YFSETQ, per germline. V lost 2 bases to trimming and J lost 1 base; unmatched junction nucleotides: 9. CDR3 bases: TGCGCCAGCAGCTTCATGGTCGGCGGGGGTTCCTACAATGAGCAGTTCTTC. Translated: CASSFMVGGGSYNEQFF.

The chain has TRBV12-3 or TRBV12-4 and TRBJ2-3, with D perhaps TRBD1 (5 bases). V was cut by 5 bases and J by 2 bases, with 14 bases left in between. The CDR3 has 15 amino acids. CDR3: CASSPNRNPTDTQYF. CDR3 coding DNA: TGTGCCAGCAGTCCCAACAGGAACCCCACAGATACGCAGTATTTT.

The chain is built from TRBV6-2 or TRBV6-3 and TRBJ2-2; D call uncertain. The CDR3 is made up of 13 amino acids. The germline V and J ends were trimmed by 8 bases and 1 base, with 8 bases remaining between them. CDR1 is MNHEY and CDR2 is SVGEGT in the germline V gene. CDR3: CASRKQNTGELFF. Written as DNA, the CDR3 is TGTGCCAGCCGAAAACAGAACACCGGGGAGCTGTTTTTT.

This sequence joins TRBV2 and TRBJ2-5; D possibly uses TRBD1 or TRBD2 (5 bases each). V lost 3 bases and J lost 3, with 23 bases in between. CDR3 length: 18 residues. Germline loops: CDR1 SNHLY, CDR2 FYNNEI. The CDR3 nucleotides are TGTGCCAGCAGTGACTATCCTCCCACTATGCGAGGGGAAGAGACCCAGTACTTC. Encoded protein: CASSDYPPTMRGEETQYF. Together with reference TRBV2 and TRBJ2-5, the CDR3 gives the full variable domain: EPEVTQTPSHQVTQMGQEVILRCVPISNHLYFYWYRQILGQKVEFLVSFYNNEISEKSEIFDDQFSVERPDGSNFTLKIRSTKLEDSAMYFCASSDYPPTMRGEETQYFGPGTRLLVL.

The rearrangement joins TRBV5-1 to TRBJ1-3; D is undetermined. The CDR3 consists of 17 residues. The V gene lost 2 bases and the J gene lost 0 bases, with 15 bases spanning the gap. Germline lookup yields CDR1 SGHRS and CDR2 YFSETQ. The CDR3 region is CASSFSPLSGSGNTIYF. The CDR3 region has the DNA TGCGCCAGCAGCTTTTCGCCTCTAAGCGGCTCTGGAAACACCATATATTTT.

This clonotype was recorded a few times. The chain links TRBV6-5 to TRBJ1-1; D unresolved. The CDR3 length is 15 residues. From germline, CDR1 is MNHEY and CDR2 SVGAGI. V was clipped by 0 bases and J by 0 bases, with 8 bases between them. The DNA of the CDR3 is TGTGCCAGCAGTTACTCGGGTCGGGTGAACACTGAAGCTTTCTTT. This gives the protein CASSYSGRVNTEAFF.

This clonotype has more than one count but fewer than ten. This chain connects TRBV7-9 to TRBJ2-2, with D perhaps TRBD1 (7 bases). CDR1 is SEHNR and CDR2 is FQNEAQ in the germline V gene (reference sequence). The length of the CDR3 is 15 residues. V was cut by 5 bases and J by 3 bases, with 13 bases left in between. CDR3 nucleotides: TGTGCCAGCAGCCTTACAGGGGAGGACACCGGGGAGCTGTTTTTT. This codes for CASSLTGEDTGELFF.

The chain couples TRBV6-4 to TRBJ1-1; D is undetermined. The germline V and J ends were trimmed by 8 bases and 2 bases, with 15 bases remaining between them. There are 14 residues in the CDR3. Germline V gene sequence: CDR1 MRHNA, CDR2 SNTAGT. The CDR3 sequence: CASGRALLNTEAFF. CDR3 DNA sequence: TGTGCCAGCGGTAGGGCACTCCTTAACACTGAAGCTTTCTTT.

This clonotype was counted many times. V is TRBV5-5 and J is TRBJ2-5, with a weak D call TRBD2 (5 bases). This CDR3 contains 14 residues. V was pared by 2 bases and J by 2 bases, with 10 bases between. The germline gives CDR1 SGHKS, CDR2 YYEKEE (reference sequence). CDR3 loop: CASSLAVLQETQYF. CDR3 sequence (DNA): TGTGCCAGCAGCTTAGCGGTTCTTCAAGAGACCCAGTACTTC.

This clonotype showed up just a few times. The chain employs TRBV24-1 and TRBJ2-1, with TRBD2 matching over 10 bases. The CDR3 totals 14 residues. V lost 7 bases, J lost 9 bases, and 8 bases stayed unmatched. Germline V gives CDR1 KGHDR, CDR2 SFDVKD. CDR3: CATRGLAGASEQFF. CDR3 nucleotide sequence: TGTGCCACCAGGGGGCTAGCGGGGGCGAGTGAGCAGTTCTTC.

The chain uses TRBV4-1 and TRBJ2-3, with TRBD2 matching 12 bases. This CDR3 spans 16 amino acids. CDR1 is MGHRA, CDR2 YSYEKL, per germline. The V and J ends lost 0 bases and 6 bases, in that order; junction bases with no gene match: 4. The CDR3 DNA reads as TGCGCCAGCAGCCAAGATGCTAGCGGGGGGGCGGATACGCAGTATTTT. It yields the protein CASSQDASGGADTQYF.

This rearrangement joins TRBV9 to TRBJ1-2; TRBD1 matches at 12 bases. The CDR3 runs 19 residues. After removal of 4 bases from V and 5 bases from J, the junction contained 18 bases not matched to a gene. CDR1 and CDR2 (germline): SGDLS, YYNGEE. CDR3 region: CASSLAPGQGADGLYGYTF. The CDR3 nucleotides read TGTGCCAGCAGCCTTGCTCCGGGACAGGGGGCGGACGGACTGTATGGCTACACCTTC.

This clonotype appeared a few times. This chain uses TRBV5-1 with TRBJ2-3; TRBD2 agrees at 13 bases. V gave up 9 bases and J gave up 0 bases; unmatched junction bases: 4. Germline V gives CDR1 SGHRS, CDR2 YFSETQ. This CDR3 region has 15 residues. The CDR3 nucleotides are TGCGCCACCAGGACTAGCGGGGGAAGCACAGATACGCAGTATTTT. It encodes CATRTSGGSTDTQYF.

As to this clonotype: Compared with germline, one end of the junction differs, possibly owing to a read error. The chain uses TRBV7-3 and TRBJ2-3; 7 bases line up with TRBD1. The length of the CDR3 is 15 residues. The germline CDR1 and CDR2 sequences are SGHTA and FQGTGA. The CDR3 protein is CAGSTIGQGTDTQYF. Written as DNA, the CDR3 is TGTGCCGGCAGCACTATCGGACAGGGCACAGATACGCAGTATTTT.

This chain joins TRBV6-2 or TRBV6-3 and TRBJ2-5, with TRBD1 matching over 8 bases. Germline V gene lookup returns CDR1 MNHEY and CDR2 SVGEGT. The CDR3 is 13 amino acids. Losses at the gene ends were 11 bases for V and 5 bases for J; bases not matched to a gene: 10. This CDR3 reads CAGNTGGAETQYF. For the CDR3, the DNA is TGTGCCGGGAATACAGGGGGAGCGGAGACCCAGTACTTC.

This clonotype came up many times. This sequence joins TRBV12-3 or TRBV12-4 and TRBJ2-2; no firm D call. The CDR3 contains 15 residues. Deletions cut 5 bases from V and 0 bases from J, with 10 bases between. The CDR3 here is CASSRRSANTGELFF. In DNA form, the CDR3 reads TGTGCCAGCAGTCGTCGGTCAGCGAACACCGGGGAGCTGTTTTTT.

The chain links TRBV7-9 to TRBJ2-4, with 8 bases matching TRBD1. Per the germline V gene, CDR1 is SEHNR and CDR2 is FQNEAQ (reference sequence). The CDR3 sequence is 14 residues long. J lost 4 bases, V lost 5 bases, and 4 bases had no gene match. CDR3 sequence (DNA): TGTGCCAGCAGCCCGACAGGGGTAAAAAACATTCAGTACTTC. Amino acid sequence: CASSPTGVKNIQYF.

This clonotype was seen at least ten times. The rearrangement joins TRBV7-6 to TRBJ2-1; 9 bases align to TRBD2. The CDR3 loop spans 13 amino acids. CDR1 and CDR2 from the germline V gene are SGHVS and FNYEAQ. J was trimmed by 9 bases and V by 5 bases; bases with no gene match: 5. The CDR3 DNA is TGTGCCAGCAGCCGTAGCGGGGGTGGTGAGCAGTTCTTC. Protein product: CASSRSGGGEQFF.

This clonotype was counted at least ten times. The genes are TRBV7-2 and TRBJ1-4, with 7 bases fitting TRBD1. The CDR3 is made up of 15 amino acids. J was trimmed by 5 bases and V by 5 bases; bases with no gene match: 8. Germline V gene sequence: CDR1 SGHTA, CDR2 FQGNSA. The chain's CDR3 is CASSPNRGFNEKLFF. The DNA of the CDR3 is TGTGCCAGCAGCCCAAACAGGGGATTCAATGAAAAACTGTTTTTT.

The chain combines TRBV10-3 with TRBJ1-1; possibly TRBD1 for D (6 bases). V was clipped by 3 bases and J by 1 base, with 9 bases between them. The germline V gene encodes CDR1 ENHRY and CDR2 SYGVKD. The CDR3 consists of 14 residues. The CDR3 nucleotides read TGTGCCATCAGTGACGGACAGTCGAACACTGAAGCTTTCTTT. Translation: CAISDGQSNTEAFF.

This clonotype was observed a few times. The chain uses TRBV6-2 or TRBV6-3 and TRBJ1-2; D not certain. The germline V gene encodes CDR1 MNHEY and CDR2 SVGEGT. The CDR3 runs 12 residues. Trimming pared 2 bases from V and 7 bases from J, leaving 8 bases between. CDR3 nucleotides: TGTGCCAGCAGTTACCCGCCAGCTGGCTACACCTTC. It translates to CASSYPPAGYTF.

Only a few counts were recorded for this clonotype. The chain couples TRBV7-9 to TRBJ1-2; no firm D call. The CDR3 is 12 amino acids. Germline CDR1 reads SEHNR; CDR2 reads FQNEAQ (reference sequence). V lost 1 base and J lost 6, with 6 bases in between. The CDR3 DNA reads TGTGCCAGCAGCTTAGACTACCATGGCTACACCTTC. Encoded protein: CASSLDYHGYTF.

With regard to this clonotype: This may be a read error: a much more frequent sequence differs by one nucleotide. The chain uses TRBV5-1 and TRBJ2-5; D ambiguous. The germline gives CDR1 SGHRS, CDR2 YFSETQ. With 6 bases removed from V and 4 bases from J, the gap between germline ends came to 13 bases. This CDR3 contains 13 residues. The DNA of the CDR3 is TGCGCCAGCACGGAGTTTGTGAGAGAGACCCAGTACTTC. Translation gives CASTEFVRETQYF.

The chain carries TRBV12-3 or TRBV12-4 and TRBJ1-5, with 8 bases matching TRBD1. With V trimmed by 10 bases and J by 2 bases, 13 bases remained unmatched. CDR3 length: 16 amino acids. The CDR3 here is CATGQGGTVGNQPQHF. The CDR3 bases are TGTGCCACCGGACAGGGCGGAACCGTCGGCAATCAGCCCCAGCATTTT.